The 21 T cell receptor beta chains below were found in one sample sequenced in a study of regulatory and conventional T cells in breast cancer. MiXCR was run by TCRdb on the PCR reads, yielding one entry per CDR3 protein. In the table there are approximately 9,600 distinct CDR3 sequences, 34% of which are singletons. The sample consisted of conventional T cells from blood. These receptors all stem from a male donor in good health.

The sample holds a few counts of this clonotype. The chain couples TRBV7-2 to TRBJ1-5, with D possibly matching TRBD1 (6 bases). Germline CDR1 SGHTA, CDR2 FQGNSA. V was pared by 7 bases and J by 4 bases, with 14 bases between. This CDR3 region has 14 residues. CDR3 sequence reads: CASTVGGLNQPQHF. CDR3 coding DNA: TGTGCCAGCACGGTTGGGGGCCTAAATCAGCCCCAGCATTTT.

This clonotype appeared a few times. This chain joins TRBV6-6 and TRBJ2-7; 8 positions agree with TRBD1. CDR1 is MNHNY, CDR2 SVGAGI, per germline (reference sequence). The trim removed 1 base at V and 4 bases at J, leaving 6 bases unmatched. The CDR3 length is 15 residues. The CDR3 DNA sequence: TGTGCCAGCAGTTACTGGACAGGGCCGGGGTACGAGCAGTACTTC. It yields the protein CASSYWTGPGYEQYF.

This clonotype qualifies as medium-sized. The V gene is TRBV30, the J gene TRBJ1-1; D is possibly TRBD1 (5 bases). CDR3 length: 15 residues. The germline CDR1 and CDR2 sequences are GTSNPN and SVGIG (reference sequence). Trimming cost V 1 base and J 4 bases, with 16 bases left between them. The CDR3 loop reads CAWSDDRVITTEAFF. CDR3 nucleotides: TGTGCCTGGAGTGATGACAGAGTGATAACCACTGAAGCTTTCTTT. Full variable domain (outside the CDR3, taken from reference TRBV30 and TRBJ1-1): SQTIHQWPATLVQPVGSPLSLECTVEGTSNPNLYWYRQAAGRGLQLLFYSVGIGQISSEVPQNLSASRPQDRQFILSSKKLLLSDSGFYLCAWSDDRVITTEAFFGQGTRLTVV.

The chain links TRBV5-4 to TRBJ2-7, with TRBD2 matching 7 bases. J lost 6 bases, V lost 0 bases, and 9 bases had no gene match. The V gene's germline CDR1 is SGHNT and CDR2 YYREEE (reference sequence). This CDR3 has 15 amino acids. CDR3 DNA sequence: TGTGCCAGCAGCTTGGGCGGGACTATCTCAGCCGAGCAGTACTTC. This translates into CASSLGGTISAEQYF.

The chain links TRBV28 to TRBJ2-3; D is unresolved. Trimming removed 6 bases at V and 5 bases at J, with 15 bases between. The CDR3 covers 14 residues. Germline V lookup: CDR1 MDHEN, CDR2 SYDVKM. CDR3 amino acids: CASRRDSYEDTQYF. The CDR3 coding sequence is TGTGCCAGCAGACGAGATTCTTACGAAGATACGCAGTATTTT.

This clonotype is deemed large. The chain carries TRBV4-3 and TRBJ1-2; TRBD1 matches 8 bases. The CDR3 covers 13 residues. J was trimmed by 8 bases and V by 2 bases; bases with no gene match: 4. CDR1 is LGHNA and CDR2 is YSLEER in the germline V gene. The CDR3 nucleotides read TGCGCCAGCAGCCAACGCAGGGGGCAAGGCTACACCTTC. Protein: CASSQRRGQGYTF.

The chain recombines TRBV7-8 with TRBJ2-5; 10 bases map to TRBD2. Per germline, CDR1 SGHVS and CDR2 FQNEAQ. Losses at the gene ends were 4 bases for V and 5 bases for J; bases not matched to a gene: 13. The CDR3 covers 17 residues. CDR3 nucleotides: TGTGCCAGCAGCTCCCGGGGTAGCGGGGGGACTCGTGAGACCCAGTACTTC. Residues: CASSSRGSGGTRETQYF.

To note about this clonotype: This clone may be a read error of a much larger clone one base away. In DNA form, the CDR3 reads TGCGCCAGCAGCCAACCGACTAGCGGGGGGACTAGAGTGCAGTTCTTC. Protein: CASSQPTSGGTRVQFF. The chain combines TRBV4-1 with TRBJ2-1; 13 nucleotides agree with TRBD2. The trim removed 2 bases at V and 12 bases at J, leaving 10 bases unmatched. Germline CDR1 is MGHRA and CDR2 is YSYEKL. This CDR3 contains 16 residues.

This clonotype has a single count. V and J are TRBV29-1 and TRBJ2-5; TRBD1 might be the D (5 bases). V was clipped by 4 bases and J by 9 bases, with 21 bases between them. The CDR3 is 14 residues long. Germline assignment: CDR1 SQVTM and CDR2 ANQGSEA. The DNA for the CDR3 is TGCAGCGTTGCCCGCGACAGACCTTCTGAGGCCCAGTACTTC. Translated: CSVARDRPSEAQYF.

Judged by abundance, this clonotype is medium-sized. The chain has TRBV6-2 or TRBV6-3 and TRBJ2-3; D is possibly TRBD1 (5 bases). The CDR3 sequence is 18 residues long. Deletions cut 5 bases from V and 2 bases from J, with 23 bases between. The germline CDR1 and CDR2 sequences are MNHEY and SVGEGT. The CDR3 protein is CASSRTPTWFGATDTQYF. In DNA form, the CDR3 reads TGTGCCAGCAGTAGAACCCCGACCTGGTTTGGGGCCACAGATACGCAGTATTTT.

In this sample, this clonotype turned up a few times. The V call is TRBV7-2, the J call TRBJ1-6; D gene ambiguous. In germline, CDR1 is SGHTA, CDR2 FQGNSA. Trimming pared 5 bases from V and 7 bases from J, leaving 12 bases between. CDR3 length: 14 amino acids. CDR3 amino acids: CASSQVVMNSPLHF. CDR3 coding DNA: TGTGCCAGCAGCCAGGTTGTAATGAATTCACCCCTCCACTTT.

In this sample, this clonotype turned up a few times. The chain uses TRBV5-1 and TRBJ2-5; 7 bases map to TRBD1. In germline, CDR1 is SGHRS, CDR2 YFSETQ. The CDR3 runs to 13 residues. The J segment lost 2 bases and the V segment lost 3 bases, leaving 1 base of the junction unmatched. CDR3 nucleotides: TGCGCCAGCAGCTCGGACAGGCAAGAGACCCAGTACTTC. Translated: CASSSDRQETQYF.

The chain combines TRBV11-2 with TRBJ1-1, with 7 bases that match TRBD1. The germline gives CDR1 SGHAT, CDR2 FQNNGV. The CDR3 is 15 residues long. The V gene end was trimmed by 5 bases and the J gene end by 0 bases; junction bases not matched to a gene: 6. In DNA, the CDR3 is TGTGCCAGCAGCCCCCGGGACAGAGTGAACACTGAAGCTTTCTTT. It is translated as CASSPRDRVNTEAFF.

This clonotype was counted only a few times. J is TRBJ1-2 and V is TRBV6-1; unclear D gene. Germline V gene data show CDR1 as MNHNS and CDR2 as SASEGT. The CDR3 covers 14 residues. V shed 0 bases and J shed 2 bases, with 7 bases lying between them. This chain's CDR3 is CASSEAGRNYGYTF. CDR3 nucleotides: TGTGCCAGCAGTGAAGCCGGCAGGAACTATGGCTACACCTTC.

CDR3: CASSSIIKQGQSAYEQYF. CDR3 sequence (DNA): TGTGCCAGCAGCTCCATCATAAAACAGGGACAATCAGCCTACGAGCAGTACTTC. V is TRBV7-9 and J is TRBJ2-7; tentatively, D is TRBD1 (6 bases). This CDR3 has 18 residues. Germline CDR1 and CDR2: SEHNR and FQNEAQ (reference sequence). V dropped 4 bases and J dropped 2 bases, with 24 bases sitting between them.

CDR3 nucleotides: TGTGCCAGCAGTCTTTGGGTCACTAGCGGGGGCACAGATACGCAGTATTTT. It is translated as CASSLWVTSGGTDTQYF. The rearrangement links TRBV5-8 to TRBJ2-3; 10 nucleotides match TRBD2. From germline, CDR1 is SGHTS and CDR2 YDEGEE. The V gene end was trimmed by 5 bases and the J gene end by 1 base; junction bases not matched to a gene: 10. The CDR3 has 17 residues.

CDR3 in amino acids: CAGNWAQVGAELYGYTF. CDR3 sequence (DNA): TGTGCCGGCAATTGGGCTCAGGTGGGGGCAGAACTCTATGGCTACACCTTC. This rearrangement joins TRBV28 to TRBJ1-2; the D gene is possibly TRBD1 (6 bases). The CDR3 totals 17 residues. Trimming took 11 bases from V and 4 from J, leaving 29 bases between them. CDR1 and CDR2 (germline): MDHEN, SYDVKM.

V and J are TRBV7-2 and TRBJ2-7, with TRBD1 identical over 7 bases. The CDR3 extends over 15 amino acids. The J segment lost 0 bases and the V segment lost 1 base, leaving 3 bases of the junction unmatched. CDR1 and CDR2 (germline): SGHTA, FQGNSA. The CDR3 DNA reads TGTGCCAGCAGCTTAGTACAGGGGAGCTCCTACGAGCAGTACTTC. Its translation: CASSLVQGSSYEQYF.

This sequence joins TRBV18 and TRBJ1-5; TRBD1 matches at 10 bases. The germline V gene encodes CDR1 KGHSH and CDR2 LQKENI. V dropped 2 bases and J dropped 7; count of bases not matched to a gene: 5. This CDR3 is built from 15 residues. Here the CDR3 DNA reads TGTGCCAGCTCACCAGACAGGGGGCGTGGGCAGCCCCAGCATTTT. Its translation: CASSPDRGRGQPQHF.

The gene calls are TRBV7-3 and TRBJ2-2, with TRBD1 identical over 8 bases. This CDR3 comprises 15 residues. Germline V gene data show CDR1 as SGHTA and CDR2 as FQGTGA. V dropped 5 bases and J dropped 2; count of bases not matched to a gene: 4. The CDR3 loop is CASSPGGLNTGELFF. The DNA for the CDR3 is TGTGCCAGCAGCCCAGGGGGCCTTAACACCGGGGAGCTGTTTTTT.

The V gene is TRBV5-4, the J gene TRBJ1-1; TRBD1 aligns across 7 bases. The germline V gene encodes CDR1 SGHNT and CDR2 YYREEE (reference sequence). The CDR3 totals 15 residues. V shed 4 bases and J 4 bases; nucleotides not matched to a gene: 10. CDR3 in amino acids: CASSVTGVMSTEAFF. CDR3 nucleotides: TGTGCCAGCAGCGTCACAGGGGTCATGAGCACTGAAGCTTTCTTT.